These 9 T cell receptor beta chains were sequenced from one sample in a study of technical replicates of blood from several donors. Some clones are missing from TCRdb's copy, which holds only in-frame ones; the method was immunoSEQ multiplex PCR. The sample carries 80,000 to 100,000 clones, roughly 96% recorded once. The sample consisted of T cells isolated from PBMCs. These receptors all stem from a human donor in good health.

This sequence joins TRBV7-8 and TRBJ1-2; tentative D call: TRBD1 (5 bases). Trimming took 5 bases from V and 3 from J, leaving 13 bases between them. Germline V lookup: CDR1 SGHVS, CDR2 FQNEAQ. There are 14 residues in the CDR3. The CDR3, as DNA: TGTGCCAGCAGCAAGACAGAGTCGGACTATGGCTACACCTTC. This encodes CASSKTESDYGYTF.

DNA for the CDR3: TGTGCCAGCACCAAGAGGGGGGGCGGGGGTGGCTACACCTTC. Protein sequence: CASTKRGGGGGYTF. The chain recombines TRBV28 with TRBJ1-2; tentatively, D is TRBD1 (6 bases). The CDR3 is made up of 14 amino acids. V lost 7 bases and J lost 7, with 19 bases in between. In germline, CDR1 is MDHEN, CDR2 SYDVKM.

This rearrangement joins TRBV6-6 to TRBJ1-5, with D possibly matching TRBD1 (6 bases). CDR1 and CDR2 (germline): MNHNY, SVGAGI (reference sequence). V lost 1 base and J 13 bases, leaving 14 bases between the germline ends. This CDR3 has 13 amino acids. Here the CDR3 DNA reads TGTGCCAGCAGTTACTACCCGGGACAAACTCAGCATTTT. Translated: CASSYYPGQTQHF.

The chain has TRBV27 and TRBJ2-1; D gene ambiguous. Germline V lookup: CDR1 MNHEY, CDR2 SMNVEV (reference sequence). The CDR3 sequence is 15 residues long. Trimming cost V 3 bases and J 4 bases, with 13 bases left between them. The CDR3 DNA reads as TGTGCCAGCAGTTTCCGTGGGCACTCTTACAATGAGCAGTTCTTC. Translating gives CASSFRGHSYNEQFF.

The chain has TRBV6-6 and TRBJ1-1; D unclear. The CDR3 is made up of 14 amino acids. Looked up from germline, CDR1 is MNHNY and CDR2 is SVGAGI (reference sequence). V was shortened by 4 bases and J by 3 bases, with 12 bases between the two germline ends. The CDR3 loop reads CASSWEVQDTEAFF. CDR3 DNA sequence: TGTGCCAGCAGTTGGGAGGTGCAGGACACTGAAGCTTTCTTT.

The V and J genes are TRBV7-9 and TRBJ2-1, with 7 bases lining up with TRBD2. CDR3 length: 15 residues. The germline V gene encodes CDR1 SEHNR and CDR2 FQNEAQ (reference sequence). V trimming: 1 base; J trimming: 7 bases; junction bases outside the gene matches: 7. CDR3 coding DNA: TGTGCCAGCAGCTTAGGGGGAGGGTTTGCAAATGAGCAGTTCTTC. Translated, it gives CASSLGGGFANEQFF.

The rearrangement joins TRBV4-2 to TRBJ2-1, with D unresolved. CDR1 is LGHNA and CDR2 is YNFKEQ in the germline V gene. This CDR3 spans 15 amino acids. V lost 1 base to trimming and J lost 7 bases, with 14 bases between them. The CDR3 DNA is TGTGCCAGCAGCCAAGTTTACGAGATACTGAATGAGCAGTTCTTC. Protein sequence: CASSQVYEILNEQFF.

The rearrangement links TRBV6-5 to TRBJ2-1; TRBD1 matches 10 bases. V shed 1 base and J 7 bases; nucleotides not matched to a gene: 7. CDR3 length: 16 residues. Germline values: CDR1 MNHEY, CDR2 SVGAGI. The CDR3 sequence is CASSYLKGQGGNEQFF. For the CDR3, the DNA is TGTGCCAGCAGTTACTTGAAAGGACAGGGGGGAAATGAGCAGTTCTTC.

In DNA, the CDR3 is TGTGCCAGCAGCTTAGGGACAGCTAATCAGCCCCAGCATTTT. It is translated as CASSLGTANQPQHF. This sequence joins TRBV7-2 and TRBJ1-5; D is possibly TRBD1 (6 bases). With 1 base removed from V and 4 bases from J, the gap between germline ends came to 8 bases. Germline V gene sequence: CDR1 SGHTA, CDR2 FQGNSA. The CDR3 covers 14 residues.